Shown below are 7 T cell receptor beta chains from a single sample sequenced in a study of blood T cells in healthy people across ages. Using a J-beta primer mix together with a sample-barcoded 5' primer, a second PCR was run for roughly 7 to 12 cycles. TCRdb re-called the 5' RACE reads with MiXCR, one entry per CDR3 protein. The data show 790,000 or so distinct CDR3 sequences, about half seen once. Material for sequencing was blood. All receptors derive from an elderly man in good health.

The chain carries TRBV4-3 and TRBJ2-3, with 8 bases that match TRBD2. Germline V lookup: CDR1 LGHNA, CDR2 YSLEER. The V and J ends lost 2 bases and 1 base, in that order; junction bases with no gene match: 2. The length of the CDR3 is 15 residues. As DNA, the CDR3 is TGCGCCAGCAGCCAAAGCGGGGGAGGCACAGATACGCAGTATTTT. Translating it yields CASSQSGGGTDTQYF.

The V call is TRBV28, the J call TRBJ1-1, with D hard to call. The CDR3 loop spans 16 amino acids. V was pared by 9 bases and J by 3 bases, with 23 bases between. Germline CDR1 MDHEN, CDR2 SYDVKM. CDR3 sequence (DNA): TGTGCCAGTACGACCCCCGGCACACACTCGGACACTGAAGCTTTCTTT. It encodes CASTTPGTHSDTEAFF.

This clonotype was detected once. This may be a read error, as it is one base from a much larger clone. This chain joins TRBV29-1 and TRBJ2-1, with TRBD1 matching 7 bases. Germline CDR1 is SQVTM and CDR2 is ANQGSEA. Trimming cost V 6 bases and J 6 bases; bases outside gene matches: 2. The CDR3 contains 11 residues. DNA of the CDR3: TGCAGCGTCCACAGGGGCAATGAGCAGTTCTTC. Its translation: CSVHRGNEQFF.

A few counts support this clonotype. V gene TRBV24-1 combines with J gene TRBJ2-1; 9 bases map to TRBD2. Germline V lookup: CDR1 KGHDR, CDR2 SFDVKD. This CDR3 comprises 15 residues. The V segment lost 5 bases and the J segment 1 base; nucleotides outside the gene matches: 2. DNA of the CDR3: TGTGCCACCAGTGTGGCGGGAGGGTCCTACAATGAGCAGTTCTTC. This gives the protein CATSVAGGSYNEQFF.

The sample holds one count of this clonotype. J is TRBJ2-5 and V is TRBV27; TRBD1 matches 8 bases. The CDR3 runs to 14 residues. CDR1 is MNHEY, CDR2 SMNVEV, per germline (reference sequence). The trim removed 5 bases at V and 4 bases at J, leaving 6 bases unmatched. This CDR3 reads CASSGGQVGETQYF. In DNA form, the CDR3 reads TGTGCCAGCAGTGGGGGACAGGTGGGAGAGACCCAGTACTTC.

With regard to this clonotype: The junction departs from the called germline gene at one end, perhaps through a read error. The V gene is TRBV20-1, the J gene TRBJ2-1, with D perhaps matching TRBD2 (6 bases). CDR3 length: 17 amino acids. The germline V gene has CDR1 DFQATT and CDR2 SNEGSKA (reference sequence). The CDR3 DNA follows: TGCAGTGCTAGCTCGGCTGGGAGGTTTAGCTCCTACGATGAGCAGTTCTTC. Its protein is CSASSAGRFSSYDEQFF.

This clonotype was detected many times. CDR3 protein: CASSVGLATETQYF. In DNA, the CDR3 is TGTGCCAGCAGCGTCGGACTAGCGACAGAGACCCAGTACTTC. The chain combines TRBV7-2 with TRBJ2-5, with 9 positions matching TRBD2. CDR3 size: 14 residues. With 5 bases clipped from V and 4 bases from J, the junction kept 5 bases outside the gene matches. CDR1 and CDR2 from the germline V gene are SGHTA and FQGNSA.